The 31 T cell receptor beta chains below come from one sample, sequenced in a study of shared clonotypes between healthy human individuals. The protocol was immunoSEQ multiplex PCR, while the TCRdb copy is restricted to in-frame clones and leaves out a portion. The sample contains around 180,000 clones, over 80% of which appear only once. Sequencing was done on a sample of naive CD4+ T cells sorted from blood. The subset denotes: CD45RA+ positively selected. All receptors come from a woman between 25 and 40 years old in good health.

This clone has more than one count but fewer than ten. The V gene is TRBV28, the J gene TRBJ1-2, with D possibly matching TRBD1 (5 bases). CDR1 MDHEN and CDR2 SYDVKM come from the germline V gene. V was shortened by 4 bases and J by 3 bases, with 12 bases between the two germline ends. The CDR3 is 14 residues long. In DNA, the CDR3 is TGTGCCAGCAGTTCCCACCAGGGAGACTATGGCTACACCTTC. It is translated as CASSSHQGDYGYTF.

The sample holds one count of this clone. The DNA of the CDR3 is TGTGCCAGCAGCGCCGTTGTTAGGGGGAGGGTTAGTCACGAGCAGTACTTC. Its protein is CASSAVVRGRVSHEQYF. This chain joins TRBV11-2 and TRBJ2-5, with D possibly TRBD2 on 7 matching bases. The J call is uncertain, as TRBJ2-7 better fits the DNA end. Germline V gene lookup returns CDR1 SGHAT and CDR2 FQNNGV. This CDR3 is built from 17 residues.

The rearrangement links TRBV2 to TRBJ2-1; 10 bases map to TRBD2. Per the germline V gene, CDR1 is SNHLY and CDR2 is FYNNEI. The CDR3 consists of 14 residues. The V gene end was trimmed by 8 bases and the J gene end by 10 bases; junction bases not matched to a gene: 11. The CDR3 is CASGPSGSWVEQFF. The CDR3 coding sequence is TGTGCCAGCGGGCCTAGCGGGAGTTGGGTCGAGCAGTTCTTC.

The CDR3 region is CASSQTVVGGLTSPDTQYF. CDR3 in DNA: TGCGCCAGCAGCCAAACAGTGGTGGGAGGGCTTACCAGCCCAGATACGCAGTATTTT. V usage is TRBV4-1 and J usage is TRBJ2-3; 7 nucleotides align to TRBD2. CDR1 MGHRA and CDR2 YSYEKL come from the germline V gene. V was pared by 2 bases and J by 4 bases, with 18 bases of the junction left unmatched. This CDR3 spans 19 amino acids.

CDR3 bases: TGCGCCAGCAGAGACAGAACCCCCTTGACTACCGAGTACAATGAGCAGTTCTTC. The encoded protein is CASRDRTPLTTEYNEQFF. The rearrangement joins TRBV10-2 to TRBJ2-1; D may correspond to TRBD1 or TRBD2 (5 bases each). The germline CDR1 and CDR2 sequences are WSHSY and SAAADI. V was shortened by 6 bases and J by 4 bases, with 25 bases between the two germline ends. The CDR3 contains 18 residues.

This chain connects TRBV11-2 to TRBJ1-1; D not resolved. Germline-derived CDR1 and CDR2 are SGHAT and FQNNGV. V dropped 0 bases and J dropped 6 bases, with 11 bases sitting between them. The CDR3 has 14 amino acids. The CDR3 sequence is CASSLDLVAAEAFF. As DNA, the CDR3 is TGTGCCAGCAGCTTAGATCTAGTGGCGGCTGAAGCTTTCTTT.

The J gene is TRBJ1-3, the V gene TRBV19; D is unresolved. The CDR3 is made up of 15 amino acids. Trimming left V 7 bases short and J 3 bases short, with 16 bases between. CDR1 and CDR2 (germline): LNHDA, SQIVND (reference sequence). The CDR3: CASIRAASYGNTIYF. CDR3 nucleotides: TGTGCCAGTATAAGGGCAGCCAGTTATGGAAACACCATATATTTT. Full variable domain (remainder filled in from reference TRBV19 and TRBJ1-3): DGGITQSPKYLFRKEGQNVTLSCEQNLNHDAMYWYRQDPGQGLRLIYYSQIVNDFQKGDIAEGYSVSREKKESFPLTVTSAQKNPTAFYLCASIRAASYGNTIYFGEGSWLTVV.

In regard to this clone: The junction and the germline gene differ at one end; a read error may be behind it. The chain is built from TRBV4-2 and TRBJ2-1, with 13 bases that match TRBD2. This CDR3 has 17 amino acids. The germline V gene has CDR1 LGHNA and CDR2 YNFKEQ. The CDR3 spells CASSEETGLAGDNEQFF. The CDR3 nucleotides read TGTGCCAGCAGCGAAGAAACCGGACTAGCGGGAGACAATGAGCAGTTCTTC.

This clone was detected only a few times. The CDR3 DNA reads as TGTGCCAGCAGTTGGCAGAACTATGGCTACACCTTC. Amino acids: CASSWQNYGYTF. This chain joins TRBV28 and TRBJ1-2; D ambiguous. The CDR3 is made up of 12 amino acids. V was trimmed by 4 bases and J by 2 bases, leaving 5 bases between them. The germline V gene encodes CDR1 MDHEN and CDR2 SYDVKM.

This clone was counted a single time. The chain carries TRBV18 and TRBJ2-7; D is unclear. The CDR3 has 12 amino acids. The germline CDR1 and CDR2 sequences are KGHSH and LQKENI. Trimming cost V 2 bases and J 5 bases, with 7 bases left between them. This chain's CDR3 is CASSPGSDEQYF. Here the CDR3 DNA reads TGTGCCAGCTCACCAGGGTCCGACGAGCAGTACTTC. Using reference TRBV18 and TRBJ2-7 for the parts outside the CDR3, the full variable domain is NAGVMQNPRHLVRRRGQEARLRCSPMKGHSHVYWYRQLPEEGLKFMVYLQKENIIDESGMPKERFSAEFPKEGPSILRIQQVVRGDSAAYFCASSPGSDEQYFGPGTRLTVT.

The V call is TRBV7-9, the J call TRBJ1-2, with no clear D. Germline-derived CDR1 and CDR2 are SEHNR and FQNEAQ (reference sequence). The CDR3 sequence is 13 residues long. Deletions cut 5 bases from V and 3 bases from J, with 10 bases between. The CDR3 spells CASSPAGDYGYTF. The CDR3 nucleotides are TGTGCCAGCAGCCCTGCCGGGGACTATGGCTACACCTTC.

The gene calls are TRBV5-4 and TRBJ2-7, with D perhaps matching TRBD1 (5 bases). Germline assignment: CDR1 SGHNT and CDR2 YYREEE (reference sequence). The CDR3 covers 14 residues. Trimming cost V 10 bases and J 4 bases, with 21 bases left between them. Here the CDR3 DNA reads TGTGCCGTAGGGGCAGGAAAAGTCCCGTACGAGCAGTACTTC. It yields the protein CAVGAGKVPYEQYF. Based on the CDR3 plus reference TRBV5-4 and TRBJ2-7, the full variable domain is ETGVTQSPTHLIKTRGQQVTLRCSSQSGHNTVSWYQQALGQGPQFIFQYYREEENGRGNFPPRFSGLQFPNYSSELNVNALELDDSALYLCAVGAGKVPYEQYFGPGTRLTVT.

The chain recombines TRBV18 with TRBJ2-7; D is unclear. The CDR3 is made up of 13 amino acids. The V gene lost 4 bases and the J gene lost 0 bases, with 7 bases spanning the gap. Germline CDR1 KGHSH, CDR2 LQKENI. CDR3: CASSQSSSYEQYF. Here the CDR3 DNA reads TGTGCCAGCTCACAATCGAGCTCCTACGAGCAGTACTTC.

The gene calls are TRBV10-3 and TRBJ2-7, with 11 bases lining up with TRBD1. Germline V gene lookup returns CDR1 ENHRY and CDR2 SYGVKD. The CDR3 runs 12 residues. After removal of 10 bases from V and 5 bases from J, the junction contained 4 bases not matched to a gene. CDR3 nucleotides: TGTGCCACCAGGACAGGGGGCGACGAGCAGTACTTC. It yields the protein CATRTGGDEQYF.

This chain joins TRBV27 and TRBJ2-1, with TRBD2 matching over 7 bases. Unmatched junction bases numbered 7, after V lost 4 bases and J lost 4 bases. Germline CDR1 and CDR2: MNHEY and SMNVEV (reference sequence). The CDR3 runs 15 residues. The CDR3 loop reads CASSSAGLHYNEQFF. The CDR3 DNA is TGTGCCAGCAGTTCCGCGGGACTACATTACAATGAGCAGTTCTTC.

The chain couples TRBV19 to TRBJ2-7; 13 bases line up with TRBD2. Germline-derived CDR1 and CDR2 are LNHDA and SQIVND (reference sequence). The trim removed 4 bases at V and 3 bases at J, leaving 12 bases unmatched. This CDR3 is built from 18 residues. The CDR3 sequence is CASSSSILAGGDLYEQYF. The CDR3 DNA follows: TGTGCCAGTAGTAGCTCGATACTAGCGGGAGGGGACCTCTACGAGCAGTACTTC. The whole variable domain, remainder taken from reference TRBV19 and TRBJ2-7, is DGGITQSPKYLFRKEGQNVTLSCEQNLNHDAMYWYRQDPGQGLRLIYYSQIVNDFQKGDIAEGYSVSREKKESFPLTVTSAQKNPTAFYLCASSSSILAGGDLYEQYFGPGTRLTVT.

The V and J genes are TRBV5-1 and TRBJ2-2, with D perhaps TRBD1 or TRBD2 (6 bases each). CDR1 is SGHRS and CDR2 is YFSETQ in the germline V gene. Trimming shortened V by 4 bases and J by 0 bases, and 13 bases separated the two germline ends. The CDR3 is 16 residues long. The CDR3, as DNA: TGCGCCAGCAGCCCCCGGGGGCCCACGAACACCGGGGAGCTGTTTTTT. This encodes CASSPRGPTNTGELFF. The full variable domain, in which reference TRBV5-1 and TRBJ2-2 provide the parts outside the CDR3, is KAGVTQTPRYLIKTRGQQVTLSCSPISGHRSVSWYQQTPGQGLQFLFEYFSETQRNKGNFPGRFSGRQFSNSRSEMNVSTLELGDSALYLCASSPRGPTNTGELFFGEGSRLTVL.

V usage is TRBV27 and J usage is TRBJ2-7; D is perhaps TRBD1 (5 bases). Germline CDR1 MNHEY, CDR2 SMNVEV (reference sequence). V dropped 2 bases and J dropped 3 bases, with 11 bases sitting between them. The CDR3 is made up of 14 amino acids. Here the CDR3 reads CASSLRSGRYEQYF. CDR3 sequence (DNA): TGTGCCAGCAGTTTACGGTCAGGGCGCTACGAGCAGTACTTC.

This chain joins TRBV15 and TRBJ1-2; the D is unclear. The length of the CDR3 is 15 residues. V shed 0 bases and J shed 9 bases, with 17 bases lying between them. The germline V gene encodes CDR1 LNHNV and CDR2 YYDKDF (reference sequence). The CDR3 is CATSRDLGRPERYTF. The CDR3 DNA reads TGTGCCACCAGCAGAGATCTCGGCCGGCCAGAGCGCTACACCTTC.

The chain has TRBV20-1 and TRBJ1-1; D is ambiguous. The V end lost 0 bases, the J end lost 11 bases, and 10 bases lay between the germline ends. This CDR3 is 11 amino acids long. Germline CDR1 DFQATT, CDR2 SNEGSKA (reference sequence). Written as DNA, the CDR3 is TGCAGTGCTAGAGATACCACGGATGCTTTCTTT. Its protein is CSARDTTDAFF.

The V and J genes are TRBV30 and TRBJ2-7; D is unresolved. The V end lost 0 bases, the J end lost 5 bases, and 8 bases lay between the germline ends. The germline V gene has CDR1 GTSNPN and CDR2 SVGIG (reference sequence). The CDR3 runs to 12 residues. The CDR3 spells CAWSVSSHEQYF. The CDR3 region has the DNA TGTGCCTGGAGTGTTTCTAGTCACGAGCAGTACTTC.

This clone turned up a few times. This sequence joins TRBV28 and TRBJ2-7, with TRBD2 matching over 8 bases. Germline CDR1 reads MDHEN; CDR2 reads SYDVKM. V trimming: 3 bases; J trimming: 5 bases; junction bases outside the gene matches: 9. The CDR3 has 15 residues. CDR3 protein: CASSLRLAIGNEQYF. The CDR3 DNA is TGTGCCAGCAGTTTGCGACTAGCGATCGGGAACGAGCAGTACTTC.

This rearrangement joins TRBV11-2 to TRBJ2-7, with D hard to call. The CDR3 totals 14 residues. Germline loops: CDR1 SGHAT, CDR2 FQNNGV. Trimming removed 11 bases from V and 0 bases from J, with 17 bases in between. Here the CDR3 reads CAGTRSTSSYEQYF. CDR3 bases: TGTGCCGGCACCCGGTCCACGAGCTCCTACGAGCAGTACTTC. Full variable domain (missing parts from reference TRBV11-2 and TRBJ2-7): EAGVAQSPRYKIIEKRQSVAFWCNPISGHATLYWYQQILGQGPKLLIQFQNNGVVDDSQLPKDRFSAERLKGVDSTLKIQPAKLEDSAVYLCAGTRSTSSYEQYFGPGTRLTVT.

The CDR3 loop is CASSTGPIYEQYF. Written as DNA, the CDR3 is TGTGCCAGCAGTACTGGACCGATCTACGAGCAGTACTTC. The rearrangement joins TRBV6-5 to TRBJ2-5, with unresolved D. The DNA end is more similar to TRBJ2-7, so the J call may be wrong. Looked up from germline, CDR1 is MNHEY and CDR2 is SVGAGI. The CDR3 spans 13 residues.

This chain links TRBV5-1 with TRBJ1-1; D is unresolved. The V end was cut by 0 bases, the J end by 0 bases, with 6 bases between. This CDR3 comprises 14 residues. From germline, CDR1 is SGHRS and CDR2 YFSETQ. CDR3 protein: CASSLGPLNTEAFF. The CDR3 nucleotides read TGCGCCAGCAGCTTGGGACCCCTGAACACTGAAGCTTTCTTT.

The chain links TRBV5-1 to TRBJ1-1, with D perhaps matching TRBD1 (5 bases). The CDR3 is made up of 13 amino acids. Germline V gives CDR1 SGHRS, CDR2 YFSETQ. Trimming removed 4 bases from V and 6 bases from J, with 13 bases in between. The chain's CDR3 is CASSLGVGPEAFF. CDR3 coding DNA: TGCGCCAGCAGCCTAGGGGTCGGCCCTGAAGCTTTCTTT.

V and J are TRBV19 and TRBJ2-7; 15 positions agree with TRBD2. V lost 5 bases to trimming and J lost 10 bases; unmatched junction nucleotides: 15. CDR3 size: 17 residues. Germline V lookup: CDR1 LNHDA, CDR2 SQIVND (reference sequence). CDR3 sequence (DNA): TGTGCCAGTAGTGGAAGCGGGACTAGCGGGAGGTCTGGTGAACAGTACTTC. Translated, it gives CASSGSGTSGRSGEQYF.

This clone was counted once. The V call is TRBV5-6, the J call TRBJ2-3, with 8 bases that match TRBD2. Losses at the gene ends were 5 bases for V and 2 bases for J; bases not matched to a gene: 10. The CDR3 runs 16 residues. Germline-derived CDR1 and CDR2 are SGHDT and YYEEEE. The CDR3 loop reads CASRGRVSGATDTQYF. The CDR3 DNA is TGTGCCAGCAGAGGGCGGGTTAGCGGGGCCACAGATACGCAGTATTTT.

The J gene is TRBJ2-7, the V gene TRBV7-2; D remains unclear. The CDR3 extends over 13 amino acids. CDR1 is SGHTA, CDR2 FQGNSA, per germline. V was shortened by 8 bases and J by 0 bases, with 11 bases between the two germline ends. CDR3: CASQFQSSYEQYF. The CDR3 DNA reads TGTGCCAGCCAATTCCAGAGCTCCTACGAGCAGTACTTC.

The rearrangement joins TRBV28 to TRBJ2-7; 8 bases match TRBD2. J lost 0 bases, V lost 3 bases, and 7 bases had no gene match. Germline assignment: CDR1 MDHEN and CDR2 SYDVKM. The CDR3 is 16 residues long. In DNA, the CDR3 is TGTGCCAGCAGTTTCAGTCTAGCGGGTAGCTCCTACGAGCAGTACTTC. Its protein product is CASSFSLAGSSYEQYF.

The chain is built from TRBV5-4 and TRBJ1-5; a possible D gene is TRBD1 (5 bases). From germline, CDR1 is SGHNT and CDR2 YYREEE (reference sequence). Trimming removed 3 bases from V and 4 bases from J, with 8 bases in between. The CDR3 covers 13 residues. The DNA for the CDR3 is TGTGCCAGCAGCTCGGGGGGGAATCAGCCCCAGCATTTT. Its translation: CASSSGGNQPQHF.